This TCR beta chain is from a study of blood T cells in healthy people across ages. This clonotype turned up a few times. With a J-beta primer mix and a sample-barcoded 5' primer, a second PCR ran about 6 to 11 cycles. No fewer than 2.5 million CDR3-containing paired-end reads came from each sample. TCRdb called the 5' RACE reads again in MiXCR, with one record for every CDR3 protein. Here the sample spans 1.5 million to 2 million distinct CDR3 sequences, 30% to 35% being singletons. With 4 bases removed from V and 7 bases from J, the gap between germline ends came to 14 bases. CDR3 length equals 14 residues. Germline V lookup: CDR1 SGHDN, CDR2 FVKESK.

The V and J genes are TRBV14 and TRBJ2-1; no firm D call. The sequence was obtained from a woman in her thirties in good health. Sequenced sample: blood. The CDR3 loop is CASSPVSTVNEQFF. The CDR3 nucleotides read TGTGCCAGCAGCCCCGTGTCAACGGTGAATGAGCAGTTCTTC.